The sequence of this T cell receptor beta chain was determined in a study of T cells in Graves' hyperthyroidism and ophthalmopathy (dated by TCRdb to about 2019). Looking at the study overall: Peripheral blood was sampled at the time of initial diagnosis, prior to any treatment. The roughly 100 discovery patients were randomly divided into training and test sets at a 7:3 ratio. After blood sampling, hyperthyroidism patients were treated with methimazole at a starting dose of 30 mg daily, and ophthalmopathy patients were treated with high-dose intravenous methylprednisolone. The paper reports TCR Vbeta CDR3 sequencing of approximately 140 peripheral blood samples: over 40 ophthalmopathy, over 70 hyperthyroidism and roughly 17 progressor patients. An independent validation cohort of under 20 hyperthyroidism patients and 17 patients who later progressed to ophthalmopathy tested prospective prediction of ophthalmopathy. To identify distinguishing TCR V-J signatures, a discovery cohort of 90 to 100 patients was used, comprising 40 to 45 with Graves' ophthalmopathy and about 59 with stable Graves' hyperthyroidism. Thyroid tissue and blood T-cell repertoires from six Graves' hyperthyroidism patients were also compared in the study. Broad study findings and their caveats: In validation, the model predicted progression to ophthalmopathy with 65% to 71% sensitivity and roughly 72% specificity, a median of about 6 months before onset. Sample size was not statistically predetermined, and blinding of investigators to group allocation was not performed. Most expanded thyroid clonotypes (frequency above 0.001) were also detected in blood, suggesting blood repertoires may reflect thyroid immune responses. Ophthalmopathy was separated from stable hyperthyroidism by a 13 V-J signature model, with roughly 88% sensitivity and about 81% specificity obtained in cross-validation and 80%/75% obtained in testing.

The CDR3 spans 13 residues, from the cysteine through the phenylalanine. The CDR3 DNA has 39 bases and is translated from base 1. CDR1 DFQATT and CDR2 SNEGSKA were looked up in the germline V gene (reference sequence). V sheds 3 bases and J sheds 3 bases, leaving 12 bases between their ends. Comment on this clonotype: The antigen this receptor binds is unknown. No quality values exist for individual bases; no much larger clone is one base distant.

The TCR beta CDR3 regions were amplified from RNA transcripts. For the first round of RT-PCR on the TCR CDR3, the HTBI primer set was used together with the Qiagen OneStep RT-PCR kit. The libraries were constructed in a second round of multiplex PCR and then size-selected and purified. Libraries were sequenced paired-end with 100 bp reads on an Illumina HiSeq2000. Turning to the authors' computational methods: SOAPnuke was used to process the raw data, throwing out any read that contained adapters or uncalled bases, had a mean Phred below 15, or lacked an exact constant-primer or identifier match. COPE v1.2.5 was used to merge the high-quality paired reads, and each unique nucleotide sequence was defined as a clonotype. Clonotypes were aligned to IMGT TRBV, TRBD and TRBJ reference segments using MiTCR v1.1. Only V-J combinations with frequency above 0.0001, covering about 99% of repertoires, were analysed. The TCS score was defined as the ratio of F50 (clonal expansion) to E x V (chaos), calculated using BLOSUM62-based TCRdist between CDR3 peptides within each V-J. Welch's t-statistics and random forest reduced roughly 530 V-J features to 13, which were used in a naive Bayes classifier (R e1071). The raw public data were reprocessed by TCRdb itself: fastp quality trimming at Q25, MiXCR clonotype calling, in-frame beta chains only. Every distinct CDR3 protein forms one entry, paired with its most common genes and DNA. For this entry, the V and J calls and clone size follow TCRdb and not the study's own pipeline. This sample holds about 420,000 distinct CDR3 sequences; 15% to 19% were observed only once. 7.5% to 9% of the sample rests with the top ten.

Stable Graves' hyperthyroidism was defined as the absence of progression to ophthalmopathy over 18 months of follow-up. Hyperthyroidism patients were newly diagnosed, with disease duration under 2 months, and aged 18 to 65 years. Patients with uncontrolled infections, other autoimmune diseases, pregnancy or lactation were excluded. Diagnoses were established on the basis of clinical symptoms, serum thyroxine and TRAb, thyroid ultrasound, and orbital computed tomography. PBMCs were isolated from about 10 ml of fresh peripheral blood by Ficoll-Paque density gradient centrifugation. Total RNA was extracted using Trizol reagent, and RNA quality was assessed on an Agilent 2100 Bioanalyzer.

Rearrangement joined TRBV20-1 to TRBJ2-7, with a weak D call of TRBD1 (7 bases match). The clonotype comes from a woman younger than 30 with Graves' hyperthyroidism. The sequencing sample was made of blood. The nucleotides are TGCAGTGCTAGGTACAGGGGAGGCTACGAGCAGTACTTC. Translated, it reads CSARYRGGYEQYF.